The 13 T cell receptor beta chains given below trace back to one sample, sequenced in a study of T cell responses to AZD1222 COVID-19 vaccine. Generated by immunoSEQ multiplex PCR, the TCRdb table keeps only in-frame clones and is missing some. Of 95,000 to 150,000 clones in the sample, roughly 90% are singletons; the top ten hold 6% to 9%. The material sequenced was peripheral blood, taken 28 days after the second AZD1222 dose. The source is an adult who received the AZD1222 COVID-19 vaccine.

The chain is built from TRBV19 and TRBJ1-1; TRBD1 is a possible D gene (5 bases). V was pared by 4 bases and J by 7 bases, with 13 bases between. This CDR3 spans 13 amino acids. The germline gives CDR1 LNHDA, CDR2 SQIVND (reference sequence). The CDR3 nucleotides are TGTGCCAGTAGTAGTGTTTCAGGGAGTGAAGCTTTCTTT. Translating it yields CASSSVSGSEAFF.

The V call is TRBV7-2, the J call TRBJ1-3, with D possibly TRBD1 on 5 matching bases. The CDR3 has 16 amino acids. V was pared by 5 bases and J by 0 bases, with 14 bases between. Germline V gene sequence: CDR1 SGHTA, CDR2 FQGNSA. CDR3 sequence (DNA): TGTGCCAGCAGCCGGGGGGGGGTCCGCTCTGGAAACACCATATATTTT. It yields the protein CASSRGGVRSGNTIYF.

This chain links TRBV4-1 with TRBJ2-5, with 8 bases lining up with TRBD2. Germline V gene sequence: CDR1 MGHRA, CDR2 YSYEKL. The ends lost 2 bases at V and 2 bases at J; junction bases unmatched: 4. The CDR3 spans 15 residues. The CDR3 region is CASSQIGTRQETQYF. The CDR3, as DNA: TGCGCCAGCAGCCAAATAGGGACTAGGCAAGAGACCCAGTACTTC.

The sample holds one count of this clone. The chain uses TRBV7-8 and TRBJ1-2; tentative D call: TRBD1 (6 bases). Looked up from germline, CDR1 is SGHVS and CDR2 is FQNEAQ. This CDR3 spans 15 amino acids. V lost 2 bases and J 2 bases, leaving 12 bases between the germline ends. The CDR3 reads CASSLRSGANYGYTF. Written as DNA, the CDR3 is TGTGCCAGCAGCTTACGTTCGGGGGCCAACTATGGCTACACCTTC.

V gene TRBV14 combines with J gene TRBJ2-3; tentative D call: TRBD2 (6 bases). Trimming removed 0 bases at V and 2 bases at J, with 15 bases between. The CDR3 extends over 17 amino acids. Germline V gene data show CDR1 as SGHDN and CDR2 as FVKESK. CDR3 residues: CASSQDWASANTDTQYF. The CDR3 bases are TGTGCCAGCAGCCAAGATTGGGCTAGCGCAAACACAGATACGCAGTATTTT.

In its sample, this clone was seen once. The chain uses TRBV14 and TRBJ2-2; D gene unclear. The V and J ends lost 1 base and 0 bases respectively, with 12 bases between them. This CDR3 has 17 residues. In germline, CDR1 is SGHDN, CDR2 FVKESK. The CDR3 region is CASSQVYTTSNTGELFF. The CDR3 DNA sequence: TGTGCCAGCAGCCAAGTTTACACTACCTCGAACACCGGGGAGCTGTTTTTT.

V usage is TRBV6-5 and J usage is TRBJ1-1; D gene uncertain. Looked up from germline, CDR1 is MNHEY and CDR2 is SVGAGI. The length of the CDR3 is 11 residues. Trimming left V 7 bases short and J 1 base short, with 4 bases between. The CDR3 DNA reads TGTGCCAGCAAGGGGAACACTGAAGCTTTCTTT. This translates into CASKGNTEAFF.

V usage is TRBV28 and J usage is TRBJ1-5, with D unclear. Germline CDR1 is MDHEN and CDR2 is SYDVKM. This CDR3 has 10 residues. With 5 bases removed from V and 7 bases from J, the gap between germline ends came to 3 bases. CDR3 residues: CASSGQPQHF. The DNA for the CDR3 is TGTGCCAGCAGTGGACAGCCCCAGCATTTT.

The CDR3 DNA is TGTGCCAGCAGCCAATGGGGCCGTAGCTCTAACTATGGCTACACCTTC. Translation gives CASSQWGRSSNYGYTF. The chain employs TRBV5-6 and TRBJ1-2; TRBD1 might be the D (5 bases). This CDR3 is 16 amino acids long. Trimming removed 4 bases from V and 0 bases from J, with 16 bases in between. CDR1 and CDR2 from the germline V gene are SGHDT and YYEEEE.

The chain employs TRBV5-5 and TRBJ2-7, with unresolved D. The CDR3 sequence is 14 residues long. V was clipped by 2 bases and J by 2 bases, with 11 bases between them. Germline V gene data show CDR1 as SGHKS and CDR2 as YYEKEE (reference sequence). The CDR3 sequence is CASSLGSPTYEQYF. CDR3 in DNA: TGTGCCAGCAGCTTAGGGTCCCCGACCTACGAGCAGTACTTC.

The chain carries TRBV15 and TRBJ2-3; no reliable D call. The V gene's germline CDR1 is LNHNV and CDR2 YYDKDF (reference sequence). V lost 1 base and J lost 3, with 11 bases in between. The CDR3 is made up of 15 amino acids. The CDR3 bases are TGTGCCACCAGCAGAGGGGCAGGCCATACAGATACGCAGTATTTT. Residues: CATSRGAGHTDTQYF.

This sequence joins TRBV3-1 (or the pseudogene TRBV3-2) and TRBJ1-3, with D possibly matching TRBD1 (5 bases). From germline, CDR1 is LGHDT and CDR2 YNNKEL (reference sequence). This CDR3 has 15 residues. V lost 5 bases and J lost 0, with 11 bases in between. Here the CDR3 DNA reads TGTGCCAGCAGCACTGACAGTTACTCTGGAAACACCATATATTTT. It encodes CASSTDSYSGNTIYF.

V is TRBV6-1 and J is TRBJ1-1; TRBD1 might be the D (6 bases). Per the germline V gene, CDR1 is MNHNS and CDR2 is SASEGT. V was shortened by 3 bases and J by 1 base, with 12 bases between the two germline ends. The length of the CDR3 is 15 residues. CDR3 sequence reads: CASSDRGTKNTEAFF. The CDR3, as DNA: TGTGCCAGCAGTGATCGGGGGACAAAGAACACTGAAGCTTTCTTT.